This TCR beta chain was captured in a study of shared clonotypes between healthy human individuals. This CDR3 region has 15 residues. Trimming took 0 bases from V and 3 from J; bases not matched to a gene: 2. From germline, CDR1 is SGHTA and CDR2 FQGNSA. Terminally differentiated effector memory CD45RA+ cells were left out of the naive CD8 fraction, which was CD45RO-negative and positively selected for CCR7. Each sample came from a Caucasian adult donor living in Nashville, Tennessee. Per the study methods: There were no quality scores in the junction-only immunoSEQ sequences, so filtering differed. Produced via immunoSEQ multiplex PCR; TCRdb's table is partial and in-frame only. Clonal size and the V and J genes are those of that table, whereas D and trimming came from the DNA. The profile shows around 2,100,000 clones, about 94% of them singletons.

The chain carries TRBV7-2 and TRBJ2-1; 7 bases are shared with TRBD2. Source material: naive CD8+ T cells sorted from blood. The sequence was collected from a man aged 18 to 30 in good health. The CDR3 sequence is CASSLAGLLYNEQFF. The CDR3 DNA reads TGTGCCAGCAGCTTAGCGGGACTACTCTACAATGAGCAGTTCTTC.